This TCR beta chain was captured by sequencing in a study of cytomegalovirus exposure and HLA in healthy donors. The study's findings and limits: Sequencing likely generated an artifact that appeared as a cluster of highly shared sequence variants. The majority of TCR sequences were rare, yet some public TCRs appeared in many donors.

Points on this clone: Its antigen is currently unknown.

The PCR made use of 60 Vbeta and 13 Jbeta primers. Profiling relied on immunoSEQ multiplex PCR, and the TCRdb table lists in-frame clones only, not all of them. The sample yields about 200,000 clones, approximately 80% seen once. Germline CDR1 MGHRA, CDR2 YSYEKL. The CDR3 runs to 14 residues. V lost 1 base to trimming and J lost 3 bases, with 6 bases between them. Donors sampled were nominally healthy, though unrecorded immune exposures were likely. Sequencing used PBMCs. The chain is built from TRBV4-1 and TRBJ2-2; the D gene is possibly TRBD1 (5 bases). This receptor was taken from a boy aged 2 to 9 in good health and CMV-seronegative. The CDR3 spells CASSQVRDTGELFF. The CDR3 coding sequence is TGCGCCAGCAGCCAAGTCAGGGACACCGGGGAGCTGTTTTTT.